This passage covers 32 T cell receptor beta chains from one sample sequenced in a study of control samples from healthy donors and cancer patients. TCRdb's copy holds only in-frame clones and misses some; the assay was immunoSEQ multiplex PCR. The sample holds tens of thousands of clones, 65% to 90% seen once. Material for sequencing was blood. The receptor set was obtained from a man aged 40-55 years in good health.

This chain connects TRBV29-1 to TRBJ1-4; possibly TRBD1 for D (6 bases). Deletions cut 7 bases from V and 0 bases from J, with 12 bases between. This CDR3 contains 14 residues. Germline loops: CDR1 SQVTM, CDR2 ANQGSEA. The CDR3 reads CSAQRTATNEKLFF. The CDR3 DNA reads TGCAGCGCCCAAAGGACAGCAACTAATGAAAAACTGTTTTTT.

J is TRBJ1-2 and V is TRBV7-2; 7 positions agree with TRBD1. Germline loops: CDR1 SGHTA, CDR2 FQGNSA. With 5 bases clipped from V and 8 bases from J, the junction kept 11 bases outside the gene matches. CDR3 length: 14 residues. The CDR3 loop reads CASSPQGERKGYTF. CDR3 nucleotides: TGTGCCAGCAGCCCGCAGGGGGAACGAAAGGGCTACACCTTC. The full variable domain, its missing parts supplied by reference TRBV7-2 and TRBJ1-2, is GAGVSQSPSNKVTEKGKDVELRCDPISGHTALYWYRQSLGQGLEFLIYFQGNSAPDKSGLPSDRFSAERTGGSVSTLTIQRTQQEDSAVYLCASSPQGERKGYTFGSGTRLTVV.

The J gene is TRBJ2-7, the V gene TRBV2; possible D gene TRBD1, 6 bases. Per the germline V gene, CDR1 is SNHLY and CDR2 is FYNNEI. V was trimmed by 6 bases and J by 0 bases, leaving 18 bases between them. There are 16 residues in the CDR3. The DNA of the CDR3 is TGTGCCAGCAGCGATCAGGGGAAAGGTTCCTCCTACGAGCAGTACTTC. This encodes CASSDQGKGSSYEQYF.

The chain is built from TRBV7-2 and TRBJ2-5; 7 bases match TRBD1. V lost 6 bases and J lost 1; bases outside the gene matches: 11. Germline loops: CDR1 SGHTA, CDR2 FQGNSA. This CDR3 spans 16 amino acids. CDR3 nucleotide sequence: TGTGCCAGCAGGCAACACAGGGGTTCGGGCCAAGAGACCCAGTACTTC. Its translation is CASRQHRGSGQETQYF.

The rearrangement joins TRBV3-1 (or the pseudogene TRBV3-2) to TRBJ2-7, with D hard to call. The CDR3 has 12 residues. Germline values: CDR1 LGHDT, CDR2 YNNKEL (reference sequence). V was cut by 3 bases and J by 2 bases, with 5 bases left in between. The CDR3 nucleotides are TGTGCCAGCAGCCACAGAACCTACGAGCAGTACTTC. It yields the protein CASSHRTYEQYF.

J is TRBJ1-1 and V is TRBV29-1; no reliable D call. V gave up 3 bases and J gave up 1 base, with 9 bases separating them. This CDR3 has 13 amino acids. Germline V gene data show CDR1 as SQVTM and CDR2 as ANQGSEA. The CDR3 reads CSVDEAGNTEAFF. As DNA, the CDR3 is TGCAGCGTTGATGAGGCAGGGAACACTGAAGCTTTCTTT.

J is TRBJ2-2 and V is TRBV29-1; D assignment may be TRBD1 or TRBD2 (5 bases each). Trimming left V 2 bases short and J 6 bases short, with 16 bases between. Germline CDR1 reads SQVTM; CDR2 reads ANQGSEA. The CDR3 has 15 residues. The CDR3 region is CSVERTARGAGELFF. The CDR3 DNA follows: TGCAGCGTTGAAAGGACTGCTAGAGGGGCCGGGGAGCTGTTTTTT.

The V call is TRBV7-3, the J call TRBJ1-1; D gene uncertain. This CDR3 is 13 amino acids long. Germline V gives CDR1 SGHTA, CDR2 FQGTGA. Deletions cut 2 bases from V and 1 base from J, with 5 bases between. The CDR3 bases are TGTGCCAGCAGCTTACTAGGGAACACTGAAGCTTTCTTT. Its protein product is CASSLLGNTEAFF.

This clone was seen just once. The chain uses TRBV6-4 and TRBJ2-5; 8 bases align to TRBD1. This CDR3 is built from 16 residues. CDR1 and CDR2 from the germline V gene are MRHNA and SNTAGT. The V segment lost 3 bases and the J segment 3 bases; nucleotides outside the gene matches: 9. The CDR3: CASSEAPGQGKETQYF. The CDR3 DNA sequence: TGTGCCAGCAGTGAAGCCCCCGGACAGGGAAAAGAGACCCAGTACTTC.

The rearrangement joins TRBV20-1 to TRBJ1-1; 7 nucleotides align to TRBD1. V trimming: 3 bases; J trimming: 5 bases; junction bases outside the gene matches: 6. The CDR3 consists of 13 residues. Germline V gene lookup returns CDR1 DFQATT and CDR2 SNEGSKA (reference sequence). The chain's CDR3 is CSASGTAPTEAFF. The DNA of the CDR3 is TGCAGTGCTAGTGGGACAGCGCCGACTGAAGCTTTCTTT.

The count of this clone is one. The rearrangement uses TRBV7-9 and TRBJ1-1, with no clear D. The CDR3 is made up of 15 amino acids. The germline gives CDR1 SEHNR, CDR2 FQNEAQ (reference sequence). With 1 base removed from V and 0 bases from J, the gap between germline ends came to 9 bases. CDR3 sequence reads: CASSLGISLNTEAFF. CDR3 DNA: TGTGCCAGCAGCTTAGGGATCAGTCTGAACACTGAAGCTTTCTTT.

The chain links TRBV3-1 (or the pseudogene TRBV3-2) to TRBJ1-4, with D unresolved. This CDR3 has 12 residues. Between the trimmed V and J ends, which lost 2 bases and 11 bases, there was a span of 9 bases. Germline V CDR1 and CDR2: LGHDT, YNNKEL (reference sequence). CDR3 nucleotides: TGTGCCAGCAGCCAAAGAGAAGGGAAACTGTTTTTT. Its protein product is CASSQREGKLFF.

The chain recombines TRBV4-2 with TRBJ2-3, with a tentative D call TRBD2 (6 bases). CDR3 length: 16 amino acids. CDR1 LGHNA and CDR2 YNFKEQ come from the germline V gene. Trimming took off 0 bases at V and 2 bases at J, with 12 bases between the two ends. This CDR3 reads CASSQERGEITDTQYF. DNA of the CDR3: TGTGCCAGCAGCCAAGAGCGGGGCGAGATCACAGATACGCAGTATTTT.

This clone was seen only once. The CDR3 sequence is CASSFSETQYF. Written as DNA, the CDR3 is TGTGCCAGCAGTTTTTCCGAGACCCAGTACTTC. This chain links TRBV6-2 or TRBV6-3 with TRBJ2-5; D gene unclear. The CDR3 has 11 residues. Germline V gene sequence: CDR1 MNHEY, CDR2 SVGEGT. The ends were cut back, 4 bases at V and 5 bases at J, with 5 bases in the middle.

The chain uses TRBV28 and TRBJ2-7; unclear D gene. The V end lost 0 bases, the J end lost 0 bases, and 21 bases lay between the germline ends. This CDR3 comprises 19 residues. Germline V CDR1 and CDR2: MDHEN, SYDVKM. The CDR3 region is CASSLWWGAPGAYSYEQYF. CDR3 sequence (DNA): TGTGCCAGCAGTTTATGGTGGGGTGCTCCAGGCGCCTACTCCTACGAGCAGTACTTC.

This clone has a single count. The V gene is TRBV30, the J gene TRBJ1-5, with D perhaps matching TRBD1 (6 bases). This CDR3 has 13 amino acids. Germline V gene sequence: CDR1 GTSNPN, CDR2 SVGIG (reference sequence). The V end was cut by 5 bases, the J end by 3 bases, with 11 bases between. The CDR3 reads CAWGRDTNQPQHF. Written as DNA, the CDR3 is TGTGCCTGGGGACGGGACACCAATCAGCCCCAGCATTTT.

The chain carries TRBV7-2 and TRBJ1-2; D is undetermined. Germline CDR1 reads SGHTA; CDR2 reads FQGNSA. V was trimmed by 7 bases and J by 4 bases, leaving 16 bases between them. The CDR3 consists of 14 residues. In DNA, the CDR3 is TGTGCCAGCACCCTACCGGGCAACACCTATGGCTACACCTTC. Translation: CASTLPGNTYGYTF.

The rearrangement uses TRBV7-9 and TRBJ1-3; 9 bases map to TRBD1. The CDR3 is 16 amino acids. The V gene's germline CDR1 is SEHNR and CDR2 FQNEAQ (reference sequence). V gave up 5 bases and J gave up 2 bases; unmatched junction bases: 7. The CDR3 nucleotides are TGTGCCAGCAGCGGACAGGGGACTAGGGCTGGAAACACCATATATTTT. This codes for CASSGQGTRAGNTIYF.

The chain has TRBV7-3 and TRBJ2-7, with 9 bases fitting TRBD1. V lost 5 bases and J lost 5; bases outside the gene matches: 7. This CDR3 has 14 residues. Germline CDR1 and CDR2: SGHTA and FQGTGA. The CDR3 loop is CASSPHRGPDEQYF. The DNA of the CDR3 is TGTGCCAGCAGCCCCCACAGGGGGCCTGACGAGCAGTACTTC.

The J gene is TRBJ1-1, the V gene TRBV2; D remains unclear. The V end was cut by 6 bases, the J end by 1 base, with 9 bases between. The germline V gene has CDR1 SNHLY and CDR2 FYNNEI. The CDR3 has 13 residues. The DNA for the CDR3 is TGTGCCAGCAGCCAGGACGGGAACACTGAAGCTTTCTTT. This codes for CASSQDGNTEAFF.

This clone was picked up a small number of times. V is TRBV5-1 and J is TRBJ2-6; 8 bases are a match to TRBD1. CDR3 length equals 18 residues. Germline CDR1 SGHRS, CDR2 YFSETQ. Trimming cost V 2 bases and J 0 bases; bases outside gene matches: 7. CDR3 coding DNA: TGCGCCAGCAGCTTCGGGGACAGGTCTAACTCTGGGGCCAACGTCCTGACTTTC. Its translation: CASSFGDRSNSGANVLTF.

The gene calls are TRBV7-3 and TRBJ1-1; D is unresolved. V lost 3 bases, J lost 1 base, and 6 bases lay in between. This CDR3 is built from 13 residues. Germline loops: CDR1 SGHTA, CDR2 FQGTGA. CDR3 loop: CASSFEGNTEAFF. The CDR3 DNA is TGTGCCAGCAGCTTTGAAGGGAACACTGAAGCTTTCTTT.

The V call is TRBV9, the J call TRBJ1-2; 10 nucleotides line up with TRBD1. The germline CDR1 and CDR2 sequences are SGDLS and YYNGEE. This CDR3 is built from 16 residues. The V gene end was trimmed by 4 bases and the J gene end by 3 bases; junction bases not matched to a gene: 9. The CDR3 spells CASSPNMGQGYYGYTF. The DNA of the CDR3 is TGTGCCAGCAGCCCTAACATGGGACAGGGGTACTATGGCTACACCTTC.

This clone was seen more than once but under ten times. This chain connects TRBV6-5 to TRBJ2-3; TRBD2 matches at 7 bases. The CDR3 is 15 amino acids. Germline V gene lookup returns CDR1 MNHEY and CDR2 SVGAGI. The J segment lost 4 bases and the V segment lost 8 bases, leaving 12 bases of the junction unmatched. CDR3 region: CASWEGPYPPDTQYF. The CDR3 bases are TGTGCCAGCTGGGAGGGACCTTACCCCCCAGATACGCAGTATTTT.

This clone is medium-sized within its sample. This chain links TRBV6-5 with TRBJ1-5; D might be TRBD1 (5 bases). The CDR3 contains 13 residues. Germline V gives CDR1 MNHEY, CDR2 SVGAGI. V lost 9 bases and J 5 bases, leaving 14 bases between the germline ends. CDR3 sequence reads: CASSPGRDQPQHF. The DNA for the CDR3 is TGTGCCAGTTCCCCGGGACGGGATCAGCCCCAGCATTTT.

This chain links TRBV9 with TRBJ1-1; 7 bases map to TRBD1. Germline loops: CDR1 SGDLS, CDR2 YYNGEE. Trimming removed 3 bases from V and 5 bases from J; junction bases left unmatched: 4. The CDR3 is made up of 13 amino acids. Here the CDR3 DNA reads TGTGCCAGCAGCGAGGGGGCGCGGACTGAAGCTTTCTTT. This gives the protein CASSEGARTEAFF.

V and J are TRBV29-1 and TRBJ2-6; no definite D call. V was pared by 5 bases and J by 4 bases, with 12 bases between. CDR1 SQVTM and CDR2 ANQGSEA come from the germline V gene. This CDR3 is 14 amino acids long. Written as DNA, the CDR3 is TGCAGCGTTTGGCCCGGGTACGGGGCCAACGTCCTGACTTTC. Translating gives CSVWPGYGANVLTF.

The chain is built from TRBV7-9 and TRBJ1-4; D might be TRBD1 (6 bases). Germline-derived CDR1 and CDR2 are SEHNR and FQNEAQ (reference sequence). Trimming shortened V by 5 bases and J by 7 bases, and 17 bases separated the two germline ends. The CDR3 runs 15 residues. In nucleotides, the CDR3 is TGTGCCAGCAGCATGGTCGGGGGCATGGTTGAAAAACTGTTTTTT. Amino acids: CASSMVGGMVEKLFF.

The chain uses TRBV19 and TRBJ1-5; no definite D call. The CDR3 extends over 15 amino acids. Germline assignment: CDR1 LNHDA and CDR2 SQIVND (reference sequence). V lost 3 bases to trimming and J lost 2 bases, with 11 bases between them. The CDR3: CASSMKGEGNQPQHF. CDR3 coding DNA: TGTGCCAGTAGTATGAAGGGAGAGGGCAATCAGCCCCAGCATTTT.

The gene calls are TRBV18 and TRBJ2-7; 13 nucleotides line up with TRBD2. The junction had 8 bases not matched to a gene; V was cut back by 2 bases and J by 4 bases. The CDR3 totals 17 residues. Per the germline V gene, CDR1 is KGHSH and CDR2 is LQKENI. CDR3 nucleotide sequence: TGTGCCAGCTCACCATCGTTCGGGACTAGCGGGACTTACGAGCAGTACTTC. Translating it yields CASSPSFGTSGTYEQYF.

This clone came up once. This chain links TRBV11-2 with TRBJ2-5; 10 positions match TRBD2. The ends lost 5 bases at V and 1 base at J; junction bases unmatched: 4. Per the germline V gene, CDR1 is SGHAT and CDR2 is FQNNGV. The CDR3 has 15 residues. CDR3 in DNA: TGTGCCAGCAGCACCCGGACTAGCGGCCAAGAGACCCAGTACTTC. Translation: CASSTRTSGQETQYF.

The rearrangement joins TRBV30 to TRBJ1-1, with D maybe TRBD1 (5 bases). The V gene's germline CDR1 is GTSNPN and CDR2 SVGIG (reference sequence). This CDR3 comprises 13 residues. Trimming took 2 bases from V and 5 from J, leaving 12 bases between them. The CDR3 region is CAWSTDSQTEAFF. The CDR3 DNA is TGTGCCTGGAGTACCGACAGTCAGACTGAAGCTTTCTTT.